This T cell receptor (beta chain) stems from a study of OX40 agonist ivuxolimab in advanced cancers. About the investigation overall: Ivuxolimab was an agonistic, fully human IgG2 monoclonal antibody directed against OX40 (CD134), a costimulatory receptor. Intravenous ivuxolimab was administered to patients every 2 weeks at six dose levels: 0.01, 0.1, 0.3, 1.5, 3 and 10 mg/kg. Among the 52 dose-escalation patients, some 20 had hepatocellular carcinoma, about 15 melanoma, 9 renal cell carcinoma and 9 head and neck cancer. In the dose-escalation cohort, roughly 80% of patients were male, and the mean age was around 60 years, with a range of 23 to 79. Patients were allowed to have had prior anti-PD-1, anti-PD-L1 or anti-CTLA-4 therapy, and approximately 43% of the dose-escalation patients had previously received checkpoint inhibitors. Partial responses occurred in three dose-escalation patients: two with cutaneous melanoma and one with hepatocellular carcinoma. The point of sequencing TCRbeta in the periphery was to test whether ivuxolimab changed TCR sequence diversity and drove clonal T-cell expansion. The monotherapy dose-escalation portion (N of about 50 patients) of the phase I ivuxolimab trial is reported in the paper.

With respect to this clone: The antigen this receptor binds is unknown. It has no much larger one-base neighbor in the sample; base qualities were not kept.

The trial excluded patients who had a history of autoimmune disease or who were on systemic immunosuppression. Peripheral blood for TCR sequencing was collected from all dose cohorts at baseline, on cycle 4 day 1, and on cycle 7 day 1. Samples came from an open-label, multicenter, first-in-human phase I dose-escalation trial of ivuxolimab. Adults with locally advanced or metastatic head and neck squamous cell, hepatocellular, melanoma or renal cell carcinoma were enrolled in the trial. Before TCR sequencing, CD4+ T cells and CD8+ T cells were sorted from peripheral blood as separate populations. Counted from cysteine to phenylalanine, this CDR3 has 13 amino acids. The sequence is cut down to CDR3 DNA, 39 bases in frame from base 1. Cut back by 5 bases and 3 bases, the V and J ends lie 11 bases apart. CDR1 and CDR2, per the germline V gene, are SQVTM and ANQGSEA. To sequence the TCRbeta CDR3 region, genomic DNA was isolated from the sorted cells. The immunoSEQ Assay was used to sequence the TCRbeta CDR3 regions. Here the immuneACCESS table is served through TCRdb, limited to in-frame sequences with V and J called. Missing clones are a known gap in these copies; in checked studies unresolved V genes cover under half, and the rest lacks a known reason. A total of 55,000 to 75,000 clones appear in this sample, approximately 86% of them only once. Over 4.5% of the sample is held by the ten biggest clonotypes.

The research as a whole found: At doses of 0.1 to 3.0 mg/kg, clonal expansion of both CD4+ and CD8+ T cells in blood was seen between baseline and week 6. Partial responders in the 0.1-3.0 mg/kg groups had among the lowest normalized peripheral clonal expansion, especially among CD8+ T cells. The antigen specificity of the clonally expanded peripheral T cells was not determined. After ivuxolimab, CD8+ T cells had more expanded clones than CD4+ T cells on average. Low levels of normalized T-cell clonal expansion were also seen in some patients who did not respond.

The V gene is TRBV29-1 and the J gene is TRBJ1-5, with TRBD1 tentatively as D gene (6 bases match). Sample: CD4+ or CD8+ T cells sorted from blood, taken in a trial of the OX40 agonist ivuxolimab. This clonotype was sampled from an adult with an advanced solid tumor such as melanoma, head and neck, liver or kidney cancer. In nucleotide form, the sequence is TGCAGCGTTCGGGACAACCACAATCAGCCCCAGCATTTT. This gives the protein CSVRDNHNQPQHF.